This TCR beta chain was captured in a study of OX40 agonist ivuxolimab in advanced cancers. Whole-study context: The group had a mean age of about 64 years, ranged from about 23 to 85, and was approximately 81% male. Whole-study findings and limits: There was clonal expansion of CD4+ and CD8+ blood T cells by week 6 at 0.1 to 3.0 mg/kg. Certain nonresponders additionally had low normalized T-cell clonal expansion.

This clone was seen just once. Antigen specificity is unknown. The table came from immunoSEQ multiplex PCR; TCRdb's copy has only in-frame clones and leaves some out. The data show about 93,000 clones, under 95% seen once. CDR3 length: 14 amino acids. Unmatched junction bases numbered 8, after V lost 5 bases and J lost 3 bases. CDR1 and CDR2 (germline): SQVTM, ANQGSEA. The starting material was CD4+ or CD8+ T cells sorted from blood, obtained in a trial of the OX40 agonist ivuxolimab. The sequence was obtained from an adult with an advanced solid tumor such as melanoma, head and neck, liver or kidney cancer. This chain uses TRBV29-1 with TRBJ2-7, with 9 bases fitting TRBD1. CDR3 coding DNA: TGCAGCGTTTCCGGGGACAGGGTTCACTACGAGCAGTACTTC. Amino acids: CSVSGDRVHYEQYF.